This T cell receptor beta chain was sequenced for a study of blood T cell repertoires in COVID-19 (dated by TCRdb to the early 2020s). With respect to the entire study: Samples covering the acute and convalescent phases of COVID-19 were provided by collaborators in the United States, Italy and Spain. The prospective study material was composed of cDNA or gDNA derived from T cells, B-cell-depleted T cells, or PBMCs. Deeply sampled blood TCRbeta repertoires from subjects exposed to, actively infected with, or recovered from COVID-19 were included in the dataset. The repertoires were made available in a free public database intended to serve as a resource for research on the immune response to SARS-CoV-2. Samples were obtained from the ongoing ImmuneRACE study (first 160 participants) and from over 1,000 subjects provided by 6 global collaborators. Nearly every sample came with metadata listing a de-identified subject ID, COVID-19 status, age in years and sex. Where available, HLA class I and class II types were taken from metadata supplied by the sample provider and were not determined by assay-based typing.

Whole blood was collected in K2EDTA tubes by collaborating institutions according to the institutions' own protocols. For TCRbeta analysis, collaborators shipped samples as frozen whole blood, isolated PBMCs, or DNA extracted from either of those sample types. This clone was counted between two and nine times. There is no known antigen for this receptor. The record has no base qualities; no much larger clone is one base away. TCRbeta CDR3 regions were amplified from genomic DNA using the immunoSEQ Assay, a bias-controlled multiplex PCR. The study's processing was this. Nucleated cell counts per sample were estimated from amplification of reference gene primers within the assay. Sequence reads were collapsed and filtered to measure the absolute abundance of every unique TCRbeta CDR3 rearrangement. For each sample, productive Simpson clonality was calculated as the square root of Simpson's diversity index across productive rearrangements. The immuneACCESS repertoire file appears here via TCRdb, limited to in-frame rearrangements. These files lack a portion of the clones; in checked studies, under half of the deficit traces to unresolved V genes, and the cause of the others is not known. The V and J calls and clone size were taken over from that table, and D and trimming were inferred from the DNA. Counted in this sample were tens of thousands of clones; 80% to 95% of them appeared once. Clones ranked in the top ten supply 3.1% of the sample.

Relative to germline, V is missing 9 bases and J is missing 9 bases, with 15 bases of the junction outside any gene match. The CDR3 runs 15 residues from the cysteine to the phenylalanine. Only the CDR3 DNA stays, 45 bases, in frame from base 1. From the germline V gene (reference sequence), CDR1 is LNHDA and CDR2 is SQIVND. The study at large found these results: The quantity of clinical and demographic metadata differed by source and by participant and was supplied without curation.

This TCR was recovered from a human donor in a cohort sampled during active COVID-19. The chain is made from TRBV19 and TRBJ2-1; the junction holds 9 bases that match TRBD2. Sequences were obtained from peripheral blood. The CDR3 protein is CASRNRLAERLEQFF. The sequence in DNA is TGTGCCAGCAGAAACCGACTAGCGGAAAGGCTTGAGCAGTTCTTC.